This TCR beta chain stems from a study of blood T cell repertoires in COVID-19 (TCRdb year 2020). Background for the entire study: The collaborator samples originated in the United States, Italy and Spain and spanned the acute and convalescent phases of COVID-19. The prospective study material was composed of cDNA or gDNA derived from T cells, B-cell-depleted T cells, or PBMCs. The dataset comprised deeply sampled blood TCRbeta repertoires from subjects exposed to, actively infected with, or recovered from COVID-19. The repertoires were released in a freely available public database meant as a resource for research on the immune response to SARS-CoV-2. The samples were drawn from two sources: the first 160 participants of the ongoing ImmuneRACE study, and fewer than 1,500 subjects contributed by 6 global collaborators. Nearly every sample came with metadata listing a de-identified subject ID, COVID-19 status, age in years and sex. Where available, HLA class I and class II types were obtained from metadata supplied by the sample provider rather than from assay-based typing.

TCRbeta CDR3 regions were amplified from genomic DNA using the immunoSEQ Assay, a bias-controlled multiplex PCR. The authors' pipeline ran thus. The number of nucleated cells in each sample was estimated by amplification of reference gene primers within the assay. Sequence reads were collapsed and filtered to measure the absolute abundance of every unique TCRbeta CDR3 rearrangement. For each sample, productive Simpson clonality was calculated as the square root of Simpson's diversity index over productive rearrangements. TCRdb obtained this table from immuneACCESS and retained in-frame rearrangements with V and J assigned. These tables miss some clones; where compared with another copy, unresolved V genes account for less than half of the shortfall, and the remainder is unexplained. V, J and clone size are those of that table, while D and trimming were read from the DNA. This sample holds some 150,000 clones; roughly 80% were observed only once. The ten top clones hold over 8.5% of the sample.

After removal of 2 bases from V and 5 bases from J, the junction retains 9 bases not matched to a gene. CDR1 and CDR2 are read off the germline V gene as SGDLS and YYNGEE. From the cysteine up to the phenylalanine, the CDR3 has a length of 16 residues. Only the CDR3 portion is preserved as DNA: 48 bases, with reading frame beginning at the first base. The collaborating institutions used their own protocols to collect whole blood in K2EDTA tubes. For TCRbeta analysis, collaborator samples were shipped as frozen whole blood, as isolated PBMCs, or as DNA extracted from either sample type. Overall results and qualifications from the work: How much clinical and demographic metadata was included differed by source and by participant, and the metadata was provided uncurated.

Worth noting for this clone: Its recognized antigen is unknown. Base quality data are lacking; no much larger clone is found one base away.

The V and J segments used are TRBV9 and TRBJ2-5; TRBD1 lines up with 10 middle nucleotides. Sequenced material: peripheral blood. The TCR originated in a man in his forties or fifties with active or convalescent COVID-19. The CDR3 region: CASSVNPGTGVETQYF. The sequence in DNA is TGTGCCAGCAGCGTGAATCCCGGGACAGGGGTGGAGACCCAGTACTTC.